What follows describes a single T cell receptor beta chain. The antigen is not known. At one end the junction does not follow the germline gene, possibly because of a read error. This sample stems from a study of Graves' ophthalmopathy and Graves' hyperthyroidism. Overall study: Stable hyperthyroidism was defined by absence of ophthalmopathy within 18 months of follow-up.

Study-level points and caveats: Between ophthalmopathy and stable hyperthyroidism, a 13-signature model drew a separation with around 88% sensitivity and around 80% specificity. The model flagged ophthalmopathy progression at 65% to 71% sensitivity and around 72% specificity.

The authors amplified TCR beta CDR3 regions, and they did so from RNA transcripts for repertoire sequencing. RT-PCR was first run with HTBI primers, then multiplex PCR in a second round. TCRdb ran MiXCR on the multiplex PCR reads and lists one entry per CDR3 protein. The sample contains over a million distinct CDR3 sequences, roughly 35% of which appear only once. Sequencing used peripheral blood or thyroid tissue (not recorded which). The sequence derives from an adult man with Graves' hyperthyroidism.

The CDR3 here is CASSRTKNTEAVF. In nucleotides, the CDR3 is TGTGCCAGCAGCAGGACCAAGAACACTGAAGCTGTCTTT. V is TRBV7-9 and J is TRBJ1-1; no clear D gene. CDR3 length: 13 residues. The germline CDR1 and CDR2 sequences are SEHNR and FQNEAQ (reference sequence).